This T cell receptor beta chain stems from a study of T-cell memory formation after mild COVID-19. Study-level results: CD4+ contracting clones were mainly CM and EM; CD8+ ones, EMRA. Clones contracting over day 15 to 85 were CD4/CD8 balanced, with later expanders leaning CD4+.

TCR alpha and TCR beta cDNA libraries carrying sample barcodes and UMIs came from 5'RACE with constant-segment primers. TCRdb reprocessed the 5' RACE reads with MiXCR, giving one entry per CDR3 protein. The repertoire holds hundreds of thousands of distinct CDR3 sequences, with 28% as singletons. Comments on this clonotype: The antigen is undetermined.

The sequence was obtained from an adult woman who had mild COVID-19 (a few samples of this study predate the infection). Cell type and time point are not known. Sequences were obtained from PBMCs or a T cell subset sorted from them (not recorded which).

DNA for the CDR3: TGCAGTGCTGTGGATCCGGGACAAGCCTATGGCTACACCTTC. This translates into CSAVDPGQAYGYTF. This sequence joins TRBV20-1 and TRBJ1-2; maybe TRBD1 (6 bases). Germline CDR1 and CDR2: DFQATT and SNEGSKA (reference sequence). The CDR3 loop spans 14 amino acids. V gave up 5 bases and J gave up 4 bases, with 17 bases separating them.